This passage covers 3 T cell receptor beta chains from one sample sequenced in a study of early T cells in non-severe SARS-CoV-2 infection. Each CDR3 protein is one row after TCRdb ran MiXCR on the 5' RACE reads. The sample has approximately 9,100 distinct CDR3 sequences; 4.8% are singletons. The sample comprised whole blood. These receptors all come from an adult who was a healthcare worker with PCR-confirmed SARS-CoV-2 infection or an uninfected control (not recorded which).

The chain has TRBV5-6 and TRBJ2-3, with D perhaps TRBD1 (5 bases). The CDR3 is made up of 16 amino acids. V was trimmed by 0 bases and J by 6 bases, leaving 17 bases between them. CDR1 is SGHDT, CDR2 YYEEEE, per germline. CDR3 sequence (DNA): TGTGCCAGCAGCTTGGATCTGACAGCAAGTTACGATACGCAGTATTTT. Amino acid sequence: CASSLDLTASYDTQYF.

Many counts were recorded for this clonotype. The J gene is TRBJ2-1, the V gene TRBV2; 8 bases map to TRBD2. The germline gives CDR1 SNHLY, CDR2 FYNNEI. The J segment lost 7 bases and the V segment lost 6 bases, leaving 11 bases of the junction unmatched. The CDR3 has 15 amino acids. The CDR3 protein is CASRPAAGGWNEQFF. The CDR3 coding sequence is TGTGCCAGCAGGCCGGCGGCGGGAGGTTGGAATGAGCAGTTCTTC.

In its sample, this clonotype is medium-sized. The chain has TRBV3-1 and TRBJ2-5, with 8 bases aligning to TRBD1. The CDR3 totals 17 residues. Germline V CDR1 and CDR2: LGHDT, YNNKEL (reference sequence). Trimming took 0 bases from V and 1 from J; bases not matched to a gene: 7. Written as DNA, the CDR3 is TGTGCCAGCAGCCAAGAATGGGGTGACAGGGGCCAAGAGACCCAGTACTTC. Translation gives CASSQEWGDRGQETQYF.